This paragraph covers one T cell receptor beta chain sequence. The source of the sample is a study of OX40 agonist ivuxolimab in advanced cancers. Germline V gene data show CDR1 as SNHLY and CDR2 as FYNNEI. V was shortened by 6 bases and J by 5 bases, with 17 bases between the two germline ends. The CDR3 runs 14 residues. Profiled with immunoSEQ multiplex PCR; TCRdb holds only in-frame clones, not every one. The table lists tens of thousands of clones, around nine tenths of them singletons. The J gene is TRBJ2-7, the V gene TRBV2; D possibly uses TRBD1 or TRBD2 (7 bases each). The sample here was CD4+ or CD8+ T cells sorted from blood, taken in a trial of the OX40 agonist ivuxolimab. The TCR sequence derives from an adult with an advanced solid tumor such as melanoma, head and neck, liver or kidney cancer. CDR3 bases: TGTGCCAGCAGCGACAGGGAGGGTTTTCACGAGCAGTACTTC. Its protein is CASSDREGFHEQYF.